These 17 T cell receptor beta chains were sequenced from one sample in a study of blood T cell repertoires in COVID-19. The method was immunoSEQ multiplex PCR; TCRdb's version includes in-frame clones alone and lacks a portion of them. The sample carries fewer than 450,000 clones, about 87% recorded once. The source material was peripheral blood. These receptors originate from a woman between 50 and 59 years old with COVID-19, enrolled during active disease.

This clone occurred a few times. The CDR3 sequence: CASSQGFSDTDTQYF. The CDR3 DNA follows: TGTGCCAGTAGTCAGGGGTTTTCCGATACAGATACGCAGTATTTT. This sequence joins TRBV19 and TRBJ2-3; a weak D match, TRBD1 (6 bases). In germline, CDR1 is LNHDA, CDR2 SQIVND (reference sequence). Trimming removed 5 bases at V and 3 bases at J, with 15 bases between. The CDR3 extends over 15 amino acids.

V gene TRBV4-2 combines with J gene TRBJ2-1, with TRBD2 matching over 13 bases. CDR1 and CDR2 (germline): LGHNA, YNFKEQ. J gave up 6 bases and V 3 bases, and 5 bases lay outside the gene matches. The CDR3 is 16 amino acids. The DNA for the CDR3 is TGTGCCAGCAGCCATCCTACTAGCGGGGGGGCCAATGAGCAGTTCTTC. Its translation: CASSHPTSGGANEQFF.

V and J are TRBV5-1 and TRBJ1-1, with 8 bases matching TRBD1. There are 14 residues in the CDR3. Germline loops: CDR1 SGHRS, CDR2 YFSETQ. V was clipped by 4 bases and J by 1 base; unmatched bases: 3. The CDR3: CASSPGQENTEAFF. DNA of the CDR3: TGCGCCAGCAGCCCGGGACAGGAGAACACTGAAGCTTTCTTT.

The V gene is TRBV3-1 (or the pseudogene TRBV3-2), the J gene TRBJ2-7, with D hard to call. The V gene lost 0 bases and the J gene lost 1 base, with 7 bases spanning the gap. The CDR3 covers 14 residues. Germline CDR1 is LGHDT and CDR2 is YNNKEL (reference sequence). CDR3 nucleotide sequence: TGTGCCAGCAGCCAAGATACGGTTTCCTACGAGCAGTACTTC. Residues: CASSQDTVSYEQYF.

The rearrangement links TRBV19 to TRBJ1-1; D gene uncertain. CDR1 is LNHDA, CDR2 SQIVND, per germline (reference sequence). The V and J ends lost 1 base and 5 bases respectively, with 11 bases between them. The CDR3 runs 14 residues. Here the CDR3 DNA reads TGTGCCAGTAGTATAGCTCCCTTCGGGACTGAAGCTTTCTTT. Translation gives CASSIAPFGTEAFF.

J is TRBJ1-6 and V is TRBV7-9, with D possibly matching TRBD1 (5 bases). The CDR3 length is 14 residues. V lost 5 bases, J lost 4 bases, and 9 bases lay in between. Germline V gene lookup returns CDR1 SEHNR and CDR2 FQNEAQ (reference sequence). The CDR3 sequence: CASSLEGYNSPLHF. CDR3 DNA sequence: TGTGCCAGCAGCCTGGAGGGGTATAATTCACCCCTCCACTTT.

This chain uses TRBV4-2 with TRBJ1-5, with 7 positions matching TRBD1. The V and J ends lost 3 bases and 5 bases, in that order; junction bases with no gene match: 7. This CDR3 spans 15 amino acids. The germline V gene encodes CDR1 LGHNA and CDR2 YNFKEQ. DNA for the CDR3: TGTGCCAGCAGCCAGATCTCAGGGGGTCATCAGCCCCAGCATTTT. As protein: CASSQISGGHQPQHF.

The genes are TRBV28 and TRBJ2-7; 8 bases are shared with TRBD1. Trimming at V came to 6 bases and at J to 2 bases, leaving 9 bases not matched to a gene. There are 15 residues in the CDR3. Germline V gene sequence: CDR1 MDHEN, CDR2 SYDVKM. CDR3 in DNA: TGTGCCAGCAGCCTACCGGGACAGGTCACCTACGAGCAGTACTTC. Translating it yields CASSLPGQVTYEQYF. Based on the CDR3 plus reference TRBV28 and TRBJ2-7, the full variable domain is DVKVTQSSRYLVKRTGEKVFLECVQDMDHENMFWYRQDPGLGLRLIYFSYDVKMKEKGDIPEGYSVSREKKERFSLILESASTNQTSMYLCASSLPGQVTYEQYFGPGTRLTVT.

The rearrangement joins TRBV6-1 to TRBJ2-3; 12 bases are shared with TRBD2. J was trimmed by 7 bases and V by 4 bases; bases with no gene match: 6. The germline V gene has CDR1 MNHNS and CDR2 SASEGT. This CDR3 comprises 15 residues. The CDR3 bases are TGTGCCAGCAGTGCAGCTAGCGGGGGGGGATATACGCAGTATTTT. The encoded protein is CASSAASGGGYTQYF.

V is TRBV19 and J is TRBJ1-5, with TRBD1 matching over 7 bases. The CDR3 totals 14 residues. Germline values: CDR1 LNHDA, CDR2 SQIVND (reference sequence). With 4 bases clipped from V and 2 bases from J, the junction kept 2 bases outside the gene matches. CDR3 amino acids: CASSTGQGNQPQHF. For the CDR3, the DNA is TGTGCCAGTAGTACTGGACAGGGCAATCAGCCCCAGCATTTT. Combining the CDR3 with reference TRBV19 and TRBJ1-5 gives the whole variable domain DGGITQSPKYLFRKEGQNVTLSCEQNLNHDAMYWYRQDPGQGLRLIYYSQIVNDFQKGDIAEGYSVSREKKESFPLTVTSAQKNPTAFYLCASSTGQGNQPQHFGDGTRLSIL.

The rearrangement joins TRBV6-5 to TRBJ1-2, with 11 bases lining up with TRBD1. Germline-derived CDR1 and CDR2 are MNHEY and SVGAGI. This CDR3 is 14 amino acids long. Trimming at V came to 6 bases and at J to 4 bases, leaving 4 bases not matched to a gene. CDR3 residues: CASRRTGGGYGYTF. The CDR3 nucleotides read TGTGCCAGCAGGCGGACAGGGGGCGGCTATGGCTACACCTTC.

The V and J genes are TRBV6-5 and TRBJ1-1, with D possibly being TRBD1 (5 bases). V lost 6 bases and J lost 1, with 15 bases in between. The CDR3 consists of 15 residues. Germline V CDR1 and CDR2: MNHEY, SVGAGI. The DNA of the CDR3 is TGTGCCAGCAGATTTGTAATGACAGCGAACACTGAAGCTTTCTTT. This translates into CASRFVMTANTEAFF.

This chain links TRBV5-8 with TRBJ2-3; 8 bases align to TRBD2. Trimming cost V 6 bases and J 2 bases; bases outside gene matches: 5. The CDR3 sequence is 14 residues long. CDR1 and CDR2 from the germline V gene are SGHTS and YDEGEE. The CDR3 sequence: CASTKRGFTDTQYF. The CDR3 coding sequence is TGTGCCAGCACCAAGCGGGGGTTCACAGATACGCAGTATTTT.

The CDR3 sequence is CASSVQGRETQYF. Here the CDR3 DNA reads TGTGCCAGCAGCGTACAGGGAAGAGAGACCCAGTACTTC. The rearrangement joins TRBV9 to TRBJ2-5; possible D gene TRBD1, 5 bases. Trimming shortened V by 1 base and J by 4 bases, and 8 bases separated the two germline ends. Germline lookup yields CDR1 SGDLS and CDR2 YYNGEE. The CDR3 has 13 residues. Together with reference TRBV9 and TRBJ2-5, the CDR3 gives the full variable domain: DSGVTQTPKHLITATGQRVTLRCSPRSGDLSVYWYQQSLDQGLQFLIQYYNGEERAKGNILERFSAQQFPDLHSELNLSSLELGDSALYFCASSVQGRETQYFGPGTRLLVL.

The CDR3 region is CASSLEWETAWETQYF. The DNA for the CDR3 is TGTGCCAGCAGCTTAGAGTGGGAGACTGCCTGGGAGACCCAGTACTTC. The rearrangement joins TRBV11-2 to TRBJ2-5, with a tentative D call TRBD2 (5 bases). Germline loops: CDR1 SGHAT, CDR2 FQNNGV. CDR3 size: 16 residues. Trimming removed 0 bases from V and 5 bases from J, with 16 bases in between. Supplemented by reference TRBV11-2 and TRBJ2-5, the full variable domain reads EAGVAQSPRYKIIEKRQSVAFWCNPISGHATLYWYQQILGQGPKLLIQFQNNGVVDDSQLPKDRFSAERLKGVDSTLKIQPAKLEDSAVYLCASSLEWETAWETQYFGPGTRLLVL.

The chain is built from TRBV2 and TRBJ1-5, with 7 positions matching TRBD1. In germline, CDR1 is SNHLY, CDR2 FYNNEI. V was pared by 10 bases and J by 0 bases, with 12 bases of the junction left unmatched. The CDR3 totals 16 residues. In DNA form, the CDR3 reads TGTGCCATTACAGGGGTTCTTCCTTATAGCAATCAGCCCCAGCATTTT. This sequence encodes CAITGVLPYSNQPQHF.

This chain connects TRBV15 to TRBJ1-2; D not certain. Trimming stripped 0 bases from V and 2 bases from J, with 7 bases between. CDR3 length: 14 amino acids. From germline, CDR1 is LNHNV and CDR2 YYDKDF (reference sequence). This chain's CDR3 is CATSRDNTNYGYTF. In DNA form, the CDR3 reads TGTGCCACCAGCAGAGATAACACGAACTATGGCTACACCTTC.